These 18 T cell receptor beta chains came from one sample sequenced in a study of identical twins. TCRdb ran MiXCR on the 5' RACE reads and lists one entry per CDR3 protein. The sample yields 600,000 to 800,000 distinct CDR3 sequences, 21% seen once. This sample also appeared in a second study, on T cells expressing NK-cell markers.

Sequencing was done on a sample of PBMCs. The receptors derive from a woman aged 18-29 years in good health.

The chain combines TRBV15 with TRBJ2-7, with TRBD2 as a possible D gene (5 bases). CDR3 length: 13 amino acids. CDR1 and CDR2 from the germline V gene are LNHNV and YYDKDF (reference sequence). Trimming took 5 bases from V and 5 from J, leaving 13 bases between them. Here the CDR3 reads CATSRGFEDEQYF. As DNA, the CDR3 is TGTGCCACCAGCCGGGGTTTCGAGGACGAGCAGTACTTC.

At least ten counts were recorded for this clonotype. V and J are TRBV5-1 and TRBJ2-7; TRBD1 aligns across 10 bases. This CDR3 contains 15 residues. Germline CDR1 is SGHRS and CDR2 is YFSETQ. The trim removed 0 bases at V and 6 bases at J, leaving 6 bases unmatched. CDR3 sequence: CASSLGDRGVSEQYF. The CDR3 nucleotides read TGCGCCAGCAGCTTGGGGGACAGGGGAGTTTCCGAGCAGTACTTC.

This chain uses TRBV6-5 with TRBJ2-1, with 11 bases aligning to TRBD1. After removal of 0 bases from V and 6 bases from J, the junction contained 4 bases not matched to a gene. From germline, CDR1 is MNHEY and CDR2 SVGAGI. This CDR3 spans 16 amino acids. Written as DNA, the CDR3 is TGTGCCAGCAGTTACTCGGGACAGGGGGTGAGCAATGAGCAGTTCTTC. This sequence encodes CASSYSGQGVSNEQFF.

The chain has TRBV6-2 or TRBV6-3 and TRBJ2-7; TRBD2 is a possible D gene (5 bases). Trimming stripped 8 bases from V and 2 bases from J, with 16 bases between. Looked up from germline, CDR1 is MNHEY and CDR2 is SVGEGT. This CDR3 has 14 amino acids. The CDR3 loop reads CASVSNWGAYEQYF. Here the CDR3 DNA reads TGTGCCAGCGTATCTAACTGGGGAGCCTACGAGCAGTACTTC.

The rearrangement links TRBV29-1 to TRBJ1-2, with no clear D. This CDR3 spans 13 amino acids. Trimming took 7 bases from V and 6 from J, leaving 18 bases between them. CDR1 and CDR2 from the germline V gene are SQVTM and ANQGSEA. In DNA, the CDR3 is TGCAGCGCAGCACCATCGGACGAGGATGGCTACACCTTC. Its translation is CSAAPSDEDGYTF.

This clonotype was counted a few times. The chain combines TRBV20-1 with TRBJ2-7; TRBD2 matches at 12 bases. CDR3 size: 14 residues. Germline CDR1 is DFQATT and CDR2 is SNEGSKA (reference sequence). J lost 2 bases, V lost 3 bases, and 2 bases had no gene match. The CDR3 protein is CSARRTSGAYEQYF. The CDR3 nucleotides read TGCAGTGCTAGGAGGACTAGCGGGGCCTACGAGCAGTACTTC.

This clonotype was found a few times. The CDR3 DNA sequence: TGTGCCAGCAGCGGAACCGGACAGAACACTGAAGCTTTCTTT. It encodes CASSGTGQNTEAFF. The chain carries TRBV9 and TRBJ1-1, with a weak D call TRBD1 (5 bases). Germline lookup yields CDR1 SGDLS and CDR2 YYNGEE. V was pared by 3 bases and J by 1 base, with 10 bases between. The CDR3 is 14 amino acids.

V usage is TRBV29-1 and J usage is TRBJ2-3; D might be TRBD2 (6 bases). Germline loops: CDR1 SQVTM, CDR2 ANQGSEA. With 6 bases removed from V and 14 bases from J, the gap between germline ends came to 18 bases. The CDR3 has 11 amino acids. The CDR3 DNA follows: TGCAGCGTGCGGGACTCAAGATTCCCGTATTTT. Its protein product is CSVRDSRFPYF.

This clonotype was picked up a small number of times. CDR3 sequence: CSAIRMAGSYNEQFF. CDR3 in DNA: TGCAGTGCTATTCGAATGGCGGGCTCCTACAATGAGCAGTTCTTC. V usage is TRBV20-1 and J usage is TRBJ2-1, with a tentative D call TRBD2 (5 bases). The V gene lost 4 bases and the J gene lost 0 bases, with 13 bases spanning the gap. The CDR3 spans 15 residues. Germline CDR1 and CDR2: DFQATT and SNEGSKA (reference sequence).

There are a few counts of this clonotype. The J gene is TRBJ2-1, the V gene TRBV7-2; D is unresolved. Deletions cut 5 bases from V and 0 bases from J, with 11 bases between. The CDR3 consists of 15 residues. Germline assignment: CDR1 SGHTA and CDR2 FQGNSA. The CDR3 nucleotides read TGTGCCAGCAGCCCCCTGACGGACTCCTACAATGAGCAGTTCTTC. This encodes CASSPLTDSYNEQFF.

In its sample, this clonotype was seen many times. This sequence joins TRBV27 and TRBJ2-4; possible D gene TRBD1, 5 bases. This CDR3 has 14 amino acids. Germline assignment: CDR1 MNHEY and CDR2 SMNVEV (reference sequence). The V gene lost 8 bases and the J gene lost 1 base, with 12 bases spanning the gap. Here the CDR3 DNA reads TGTGCCAGCCAGGGTAGAGAGGCCAAAAACATTCAGTACTTC. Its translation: CASQGREAKNIQYF.

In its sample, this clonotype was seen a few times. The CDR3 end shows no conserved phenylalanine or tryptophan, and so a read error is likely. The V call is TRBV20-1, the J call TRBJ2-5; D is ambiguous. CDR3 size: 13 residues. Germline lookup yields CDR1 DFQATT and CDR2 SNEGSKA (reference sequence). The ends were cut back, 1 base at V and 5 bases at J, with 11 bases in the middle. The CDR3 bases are TGCAGTGCTAGAGGGTCTTGGCAGGAGACCCAGTACTCC. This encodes CSARGSWQETQYS.

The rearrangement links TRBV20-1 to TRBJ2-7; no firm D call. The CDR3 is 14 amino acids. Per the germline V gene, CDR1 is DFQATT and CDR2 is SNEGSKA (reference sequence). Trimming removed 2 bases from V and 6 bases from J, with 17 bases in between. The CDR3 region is CSARRSGATAEQYF. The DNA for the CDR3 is TGCAGTGCTAGAAGGTCGGGCGCTACCGCCGAGCAGTACTTC.

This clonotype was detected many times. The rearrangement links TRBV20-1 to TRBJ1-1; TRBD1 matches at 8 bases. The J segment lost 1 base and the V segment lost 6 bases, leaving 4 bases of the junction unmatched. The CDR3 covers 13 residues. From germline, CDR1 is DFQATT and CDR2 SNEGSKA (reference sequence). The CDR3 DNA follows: TGCAGTGCCCTGACAGGGGCGAACACTGAAGCTTTCTTT. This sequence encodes CSALTGANTEAFF.

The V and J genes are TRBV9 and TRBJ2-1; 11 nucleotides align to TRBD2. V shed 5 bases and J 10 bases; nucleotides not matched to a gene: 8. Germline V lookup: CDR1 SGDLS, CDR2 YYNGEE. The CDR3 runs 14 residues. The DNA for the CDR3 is TGTGCCAGCAGTGGTGGGACTAGCGGCGCCGAGCAGTTCTTC. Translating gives CASSGGTSGAEQFF. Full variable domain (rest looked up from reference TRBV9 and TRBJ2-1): DSGVTQTPKHLITATGQRVTLRCSPRSGDLSVYWYQQSLDQGLQFLIQYYNGEERAKGNILERFSAQQFPDLHSELNLSSLELGDSALYFCASSGGTSGAEQFFGPGTRLTVL.

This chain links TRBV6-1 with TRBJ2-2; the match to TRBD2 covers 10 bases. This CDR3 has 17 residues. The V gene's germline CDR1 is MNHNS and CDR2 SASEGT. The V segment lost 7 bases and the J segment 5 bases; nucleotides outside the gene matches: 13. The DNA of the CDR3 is TGTGCCAGCAAGACTAGCGGGTACGATAGTTGGACCGGGGAGCTGTTTTTT. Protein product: CASKTSGYDSWTGELFF.

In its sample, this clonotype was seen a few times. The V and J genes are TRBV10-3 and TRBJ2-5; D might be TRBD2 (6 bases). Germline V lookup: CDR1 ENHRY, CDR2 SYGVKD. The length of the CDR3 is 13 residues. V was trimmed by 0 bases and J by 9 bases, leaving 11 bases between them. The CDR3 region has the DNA TGTGCCATCAGTGAGTCGATCAGGGAGGCCCAGTACTTC. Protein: CAISESIREAQYF.

This chain's CDR3 is CASSRGQRGYEQYF. For the CDR3, the DNA is TGCGCCAGCAGCCGCGGCCAGCGGGGCTACGAGCAGTACTTC. The rearrangement links TRBV4-1 to TRBJ2-7; 7 bases fit TRBD2. V was clipped by 4 bases and J by 3 bases; unmatched bases: 6. The CDR3 runs 14 residues. Germline V CDR1 and CDR2: MGHRA, YSYEKL.